Listed here are 26 T cell receptor beta chains from one sample, sequenced in a study of cytomegalovirus exposure and HLA in healthy donors. This PCR relied on a set of 60 Vbeta primers and 13 Jbeta primers. Some clones are missing from TCRdb's copy, which holds only in-frame ones; the method was immunoSEQ multiplex PCR. The sample has 150,000 to 200,000 clones, about 80% seen once. The sequenced sample was PBMCs. The receptors stem from a woman between 45 and 65 years old in good health and CMV-seronegative.

The chain couples TRBV11-2 to TRBJ2-1; TRBD2 matches 12 bases. Germline CDR1 SGHAT, CDR2 FQNNGV. V lost 3 bases to trimming and J lost 4 bases; unmatched junction nucleotides: 4. The CDR3 totals 16 residues. The CDR3 nucleotides are TGTGCCAGCAGCTTGGGGCTAGCGGGGGGGTACAATGAGCAGTTCTTC. Its translation: CASSLGLAGGYNEQFF.

The chain is built from TRBV7-8 and TRBJ1-3; no reliable D call. The CDR3 extends over 14 amino acids. Germline CDR1 SGHVS, CDR2 FQNEAQ. With 8 bases removed from V and 0 bases from J, the gap between germline ends came to 11 bases. The CDR3 DNA follows: TGTGCCAGCGCCACCGCGGGCTCTGGAAACACCATATATTTT. Translated, it gives CASATAGSGNTIYF.

This rearrangement joins TRBV6-4 to TRBJ2-5; D is uncertain. The CDR3 runs to 13 residues. The V end lost 4 bases, the J end lost 3 bases, and 9 bases lay between the germline ends. Germline V gene sequence: CDR1 MRHNA, CDR2 SNTAGT. For the CDR3, the DNA is TGTGCCAGCAGTGTGGCCCCCAAAGAGACCCAGTACTTC. Its protein is CASSVAPKETQYF.

This clone has more than one count but fewer than ten. The DNA for the CDR3 is TGTGCCAGCAGCGTCGCAGGGTCTTCTACCTACGAGCAGTACTTC. As protein: CASSVAGSSTYEQYF. The chain is built from TRBV9 and TRBJ2-7; tentatively, D is TRBD1 (5 bases). The CDR3 covers 15 residues. Trimming stripped 2 bases from V and 2 bases from J, with 14 bases between. Germline assignment: CDR1 SGDLS and CDR2 YYNGEE.

V gene TRBV2 combines with J gene TRBJ1-3; D is possibly TRBD1 (5 bases). Germline loops: CDR1 SNHLY, CDR2 FYNNEI. The CDR3 is made up of 17 amino acids. With 4 bases removed from V and 8 bases from J, the gap between germline ends came to 24 bases. CDR3 sequence (DNA): TGTGCCAGCAGTGCCCGATGGGGCCAGGGCCTTATGCACACCATATATTTT. This translates into CASSARWGQGLMHTIYF.

This clone was seen only once. The rearrangement joins TRBV7-9 to TRBJ2-5; 11 bases map to TRBD2. Germline CDR1 SEHNR, CDR2 FQNEAQ (reference sequence). The CDR3 consists of 15 residues. With 5 bases clipped from V and 3 bases from J, the junction kept 5 bases outside the gene matches. The CDR3 loop reads CASSAGTSGEETQYF. CDR3 bases: TGTGCCAGCAGCGCCGGGACTAGCGGAGAAGAGACCCAGTACTTC.

This chain joins TRBV7-9 and TRBJ1-5, with a weak D call TRBD1 (5 bases). The V gene lost 4 bases and the J gene lost 7 bases, with 14 bases spanning the gap. CDR1 and CDR2 from the germline V gene are SEHNR and FQNEAQ (reference sequence). The CDR3 is made up of 14 amino acids. The CDR3 loop reads CASSYGGGRQPQHF. As DNA, the CDR3 is TGTGCCAGCAGCTATGGGGGAGGCCGGCAGCCCCAGCATTTT.

This clone occurred once. The chain combines TRBV1 with TRBJ2-5; TRBD2, the table's D call, was not compared with the DNA. TRBV1 is a listed pseudogene. This CDR3 spans 17 amino acids. DNA of the CDR3: TGCACCAGCAGCCAGCGAGTAGTGGCGGGGGGCAGGAAGACCCAGTACTTC. It translates to CTSSQRVVAGGRKTQYF.

The chain employs TRBV2 and TRBJ2-2; 11 positions match TRBD2. This CDR3 is built from 17 residues. Germline CDR1 and CDR2: SNHLY and FYNNEI. V dropped 7 bases and J dropped 4; count of bases not matched to a gene: 11. In nucleotides, the CDR3 is TGTGCCAGCACGGAGGTAGCGGGGGGGCCGGGCACCGGGGAGCTGTTTTTT. This gives the protein CASTEVAGGPGTGELFF.

This rearrangement joins TRBV29-1 to TRBJ2-1, with 7 bases aligning to TRBD2. Trimming took 4 bases from V and 7 from J; bases not matched to a gene: 4. The CDR3 totals 12 residues. Germline-derived CDR1 and CDR2 are SQVTM and ANQGSEA. The CDR3 coding sequence is TGCAGCGTTGGGGAGGGGTGGAATGAGCAGTTCTTC. Translating it yields CSVGEGWNEQFF.

The chain couples TRBV2 to TRBJ2-7; 13 bases map to TRBD2. In germline, CDR1 is SNHLY, CDR2 FYNNEI. J lost 11 bases, V lost 5 bases, and 12 bases had no gene match. This CDR3 spans 15 amino acids. CDR3 protein: CASSMIGRTSGSKYF. The CDR3 DNA reads as TGTGCCAGCAGTATGATAGGTAGGACTAGCGGGAGTAAGTACTTC.

This clone came up once. The genes are TRBV6-1 and TRBJ2-7; D ambiguous. The V gene lost 9 bases and the J gene lost 6 bases, with 21 bases spanning the gap. The CDR3 length is 14 residues. The V gene's germline CDR1 is MNHNS and CDR2 SASEGT. CDR3 nucleotide sequence: TGTGCCAGTAAAGAGGCCACCCCCCGAGCCGAGCAGTACTTC. Translated: CASKEATPRAEQYF.

This clone showed up just once. The chain employs TRBV30 and TRBJ2-5, with D hard to call. Deletions cut 0 bases from V and 5 bases from J, with 7 bases between. CDR3 length: 12 residues. Per germline, CDR1 GTSNPN and CDR2 SVGIG (reference sequence). The CDR3 loop is CAWSVFEETQYF. The CDR3, as DNA: TGTGCCTGGAGTGTATTTGAGGAGACCCAGTACTTC.

Concerning this clone: Other DNA sequences within the sample encode an identical CDR3. The CDR3 loop reads CASSESRSGNTIYF. In DNA form, the CDR3 reads TGTGCCAGCAGTGAATCCCGCTCTGGAAACACCATATATTTT. The V call is TRBV2, the J call TRBJ1-3; D not certain. Trimming took off 2 bases at V and 0 bases at J, with 5 bases between the two ends. The CDR3 has 14 residues. CDR1 SNHLY and CDR2 FYNNEI come from the germline V gene. The full variable domain, completed using reference TRBV2 and TRBJ1-3, is EPEVTQTPSHQVTQMGQEVILRCVPISNHLYFYWYRQILGQKVEFLVSFYNNEISEKSEIFDDQFSVERPDGSNFTLKIRSTKLEDSAMYFCASSESRSGNTIYFGEGSWLTVV.

The rearrangement uses TRBV5-4 and TRBJ2-1; 11 positions match TRBD1. The CDR3 extends over 15 amino acids. V shed 2 bases and J 8 bases; nucleotides not matched to a gene: 6. CDR1 SGHNT and CDR2 YYREEE come from the germline V gene (reference sequence). The CDR3 sequence is CASSLIGQGAYEQFF. As DNA, the CDR3 is TGTGCCAGCAGCTTAATCGGACAGGGGGCGTATGAGCAGTTCTTC.

The rearrangement links TRBV5-1 to TRBJ2-7; 9 bases are a match to TRBD2. The ends lost 2 bases at V and 6 bases at J; junction bases unmatched: 0. CDR3 length equals 12 residues. The V gene's germline CDR1 is SGHRS and CDR2 YFSETQ. The CDR3 spells CASSFSGSEQYF. CDR3 nucleotide sequence: TGCGCCAGCAGCTTTAGCGGGAGCGAGCAGTACTTC.

The CDR3 region has the DNA TGTGCCAGCAGTGGGACAGGGGGCGATCAGCCCCAGCATTTT. Its translation: CASSGTGGDQPQHF. The chain joins TRBV2 to TRBJ1-5; TRBD1 matches at 11 bases. V trimming: 4 bases; J trimming: 5 bases; junction bases outside the gene matches: 1. Germline V CDR1 and CDR2: SNHLY, FYNNEI. The CDR3 contains 14 residues.

The chain is built from TRBV6-1 and TRBJ2-4, with a weak D call TRBD2 (5 bases). Per the germline V gene, CDR1 is MNHNS and CDR2 is SASEGT. V lost 2 bases, J lost 6 bases, and 11 bases lay in between. This CDR3 comprises 14 residues. The CDR3 DNA reads as TGTGCCAGCAGTGAACACTCGGCGGGAAACATTCAGTACTTC. Amino acids: CASSEHSAGNIQYF.

This rearrangement joins TRBV20-1 to TRBJ1-2; TRBD1 aligns across 8 bases. The germline gives CDR1 DFQATT, CDR2 SNEGSKA (reference sequence). V lost 6 bases and J lost 8; bases outside the gene matches: 5. CDR3 length: 11 residues. In DNA form, the CDR3 reads TGCAGTGCCAAAGACAGGGGAGGCTACACCTTC. Encoded protein: CSAKDRGGYTF.

J is TRBJ2-4 and V is TRBV19, with TRBD2 matching over 10 bases. V trimming: 4 bases; J trimming: 6 bases; junction bases outside the gene matches: 12. There are 17 residues in the CDR3. Germline CDR1 is LNHDA and CDR2 is SQIVND (reference sequence). The CDR3 region is CASSTVFSGRKINIQYF. The CDR3 DNA sequence: TGTGCCAGTAGTACAGTATTTAGCGGGAGGAAGATAAACATTCAGTACTTC.

V usage is TRBV5-1 and J usage is TRBJ1-1; 11 bases fit TRBD1. The CDR3 extends over 16 amino acids. In germline, CDR1 is SGHRS, CDR2 YFSETQ. V was clipped by 3 bases and J by 8 bases; unmatched bases: 12. DNA for the CDR3: TGCGCCAGCAGCTGGACAGGGGGCATGGACCGGGGGGAAGCTTTCTTT. Its translation: CASSWTGGMDRGEAFF.

V is TRBV5-1 and J is TRBJ2-7; 9 bases agree with TRBD1. The CDR3 consists of 15 residues. The germline V gene encodes CDR1 SGHRS and CDR2 YFSETQ. With 4 bases clipped from V and 2 bases from J, the junction kept 7 bases outside the gene matches. CDR3 sequence reads: CASSTGTGPAYEQYF. In DNA form, the CDR3 reads TGCGCCAGCAGCACTGGGACAGGGCCGGCCTACGAGCAGTACTTC. Variable domain in full (rest from reference TRBV5-1 and TRBJ2-7): KAGVTQTPRYLIKTRGQQVTLSCSPISGHRSVSWYQQTPGQGLQFLFEYFSETQRNKGNFPGRFSGRQFSNSRSEMNVSTLELGDSALYLCASSTGTGPAYEQYFGPGTRLTVT.

The rearrangement uses TRBV19 and TRBJ2-2; the match to TRBD1 covers 9 bases. The germline V gene encodes CDR1 LNHDA and CDR2 SQIVND (reference sequence). The length of the CDR3 is 16 residues. The ends lost 4 bases at V and 5 bases at J; junction bases unmatched: 8. In DNA form, the CDR3 reads TGTGCCAGTAGTAAATCCGGGACAGGGTTGACCGGGGAGCTGTTTTTT. Protein sequence: CASSKSGTGLTGELFF.

A single count supports this clone. CDR3 DNA sequence: TGTGCCTGGGTTTCTCAGGGCCACCAAGAGACCCAGTACTTC. This encodes CAWVSQGHQETQYF. J is TRBJ2-5 and V is TRBV30, with D tentatively TRBD1 (5 bases). Germline loops: CDR1 GTSNPN, CDR2 SVGIG (reference sequence). This CDR3 contains 14 residues. With 5 bases removed from V and 0 bases from J, the gap between germline ends came to 13 bases.

The V gene is TRBV28, the J gene TRBJ1-5; D possibly corresponds to TRBD1 (5 bases). Germline lookup yields CDR1 MDHEN and CDR2 SYDVKM. The V gene lost 1 base and the J gene lost 2 bases, with 9 bases spanning the gap. CDR3 length equals 15 residues. As DNA, the CDR3 is TGTGCCAGCAGTTTATCTCGCAGGGGCAATCAGCCCCAGCATTTT. It encodes CASSLSRRGNQPQHF.

The J gene is TRBJ2-1, the V gene TRBV11-2; perhaps TRBD2 as D (6 bases). The CDR3 runs 15 residues. CDR1 is SGHAT, CDR2 FQNNGV, per germline. V lost 7 bases to trimming and J lost 4 bases, with 17 bases between them. This CDR3 is CASTEAGGLYNEQFF. The CDR3 bases are TGTGCCAGCACCGAAGCCGGGGGACTTTACAATGAGCAGTTCTTC.